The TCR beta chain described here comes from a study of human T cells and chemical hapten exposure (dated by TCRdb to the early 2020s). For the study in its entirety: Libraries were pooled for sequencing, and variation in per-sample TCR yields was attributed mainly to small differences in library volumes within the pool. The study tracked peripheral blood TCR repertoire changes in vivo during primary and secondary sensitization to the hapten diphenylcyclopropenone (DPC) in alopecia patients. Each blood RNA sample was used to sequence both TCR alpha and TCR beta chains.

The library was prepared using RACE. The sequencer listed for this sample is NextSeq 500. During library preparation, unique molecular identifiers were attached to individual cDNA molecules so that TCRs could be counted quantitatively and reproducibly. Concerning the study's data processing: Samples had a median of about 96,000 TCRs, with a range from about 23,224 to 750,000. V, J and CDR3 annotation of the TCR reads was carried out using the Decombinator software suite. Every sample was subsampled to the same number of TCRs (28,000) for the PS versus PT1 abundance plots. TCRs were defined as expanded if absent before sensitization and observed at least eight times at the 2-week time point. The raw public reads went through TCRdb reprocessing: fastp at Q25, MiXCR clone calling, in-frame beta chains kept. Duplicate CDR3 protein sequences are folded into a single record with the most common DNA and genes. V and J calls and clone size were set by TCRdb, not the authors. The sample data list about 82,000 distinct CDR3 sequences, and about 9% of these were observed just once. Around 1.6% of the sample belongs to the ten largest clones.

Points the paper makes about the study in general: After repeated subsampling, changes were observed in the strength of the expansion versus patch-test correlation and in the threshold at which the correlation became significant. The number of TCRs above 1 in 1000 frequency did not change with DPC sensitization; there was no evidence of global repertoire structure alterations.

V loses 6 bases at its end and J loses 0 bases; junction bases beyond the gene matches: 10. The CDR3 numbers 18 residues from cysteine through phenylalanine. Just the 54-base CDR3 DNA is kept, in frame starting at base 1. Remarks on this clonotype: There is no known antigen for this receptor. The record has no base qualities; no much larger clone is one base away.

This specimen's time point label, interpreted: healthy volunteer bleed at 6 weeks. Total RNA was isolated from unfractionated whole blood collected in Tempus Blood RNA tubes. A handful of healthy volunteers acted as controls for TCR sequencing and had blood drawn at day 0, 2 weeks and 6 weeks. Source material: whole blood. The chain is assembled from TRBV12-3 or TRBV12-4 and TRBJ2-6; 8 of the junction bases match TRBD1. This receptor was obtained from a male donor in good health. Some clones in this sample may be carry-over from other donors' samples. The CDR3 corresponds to CASSPWGQVLSGANVLTF. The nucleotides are TGTGCCAGCAGCCCGTGGGGACAGGTTCTCTCTGGGGCCAACGTCCTGACTTTC.